This entry describes one T cell receptor beta chain. Its binding antigen is unknown. Per-base quality was not reported, and no clone a single base away is much larger than it. V is trimmed back by 4 bases and J by 2 bases, and the junction contains 4 bases that no gene match accounts for. Including the terminal cysteine and phenylalanine, the CDR3 comprises 15 residues. The CDR3 DNA has 45 bases and is translated from base 1. CDR1 is given as MDHEN and CDR2 as SYDVKM, both from the germline V gene. This sample is part of a study of blood T cell repertoires in COVID-19 (TCRdb year 2020). Context from the whole study: Samples from collaborators originated in the United States, Italy and Spain and spanned both the acute and convalescent phases of COVID-19. Subjects who had been exposed to COVID-19, were actively infected with it, or had recovered from it provided the deeply sampled blood TCRbeta repertoires that made up the dataset. Sample metadata almost always included a de-identified subject ID, COVID-19 status, age in years and sex. The prospective study material was composed of cDNA or gDNA derived from T cells, B-cell-depleted T cells, or PBMCs. Samples came from the ongoing ImmuneRACE study (first 160 participants) plus 1,254 subjects from 6 global collaborators. Where available, HLA class I and class II types were obtained from metadata supplied by the sample provider rather than from assay-based typing. A freely available public database, intended as a resource for researchers studying the immune response to SARS-CoV-2, is where the repertoires were released.

TCRbeta CDR3 regions were amplified from genomic DNA using the immunoSEQ Assay, a bias-controlled multiplex PCR. In the paper's pipeline: Nucleated cell counts per sample were estimated from amplification of reference gene primers within the assay. Sequence reads were collapsed and filtered to measure the absolute abundance of every unique TCRbeta CDR3 rearrangement. For each sample, productive Simpson clonality was calculated by taking the square root of Simpson's diversity index across productive rearrangements. TCRdb took this table from immuneACCESS and kept in-frame rearrangements with V and J called. Such tables lack part of the clones; where checked against another copy, unresolved V genes explain under half of the gap, and the rest is unexplained. The DNA was the basis for D and trimming; V, J and clone size are from that table. The sample table lists some 200,000 clones, approximately 84% of them with a count of one. Approximately 6.9% of the sample goes to the ten largest clones.

Each collaborating institution followed its own protocols to collect whole blood in K2EDTA tubes. For TCRbeta analysis, collaborators shipped samples as frozen whole blood, isolated PBMCs, or DNA extracted from either of those sample types. Broad study findings and their caveats: The amount of clinical and demographic metadata varied by source and participant and was provided uncurated.

The rearranged segments are TRBV28 and TRBJ2-2; TRBD1 lines up with 7 middle nucleotides. This clonotype was sampled from a human donor with acute or convalescent COVID-19. The donor label of this sample is uncertain. Specimen: peripheral blood. The nucleotides read TGTGCCAGCAGTTCGGGACAGAGCAACACCGGGGAGCTGTTTTTT. Translated, it gives CASSSGQSNTGELFF.